This entry features one TCR beta chain sequence. This sample stems from a study of blood T cell repertoires in COVID-19. Sequencing used immunoSEQ multiplex PCR; TCRdb keeps in-frame clones, though not all of them. Among 200,000 to 250,000 clones listed, roughly 84% were seen once. Germline V gene lookup returns CDR1 SNHLY and CDR2 FYNNEI. CDR3 length: 15 amino acids. V lost 7 bases to trimming and J lost 0 bases; unmatched junction nucleotides: 3. The sequenced sample consisted of PBMCs or T cells enriched from blood (not recorded which). This TCR was recovered from a young man in a cohort exposed to, infected with or recovered from COVID-19 (not recorded which). The rearrangement uses TRBV2 and TRBJ1-6; 7 bases map to TRBD1. For the CDR3, the DNA is TGTGCCAGCATGGGACAGAGCTCCTATAATTCACCCCTCCACTTT. Protein product: CASMGQSSYNSPLHF.